This TCR beta chain was recovered during a study of blood T cell repertoires in COVID-19. Turning to the study itself: COVID-19 samples from acute and convalescent phases originated in the United States, Italy and Spain.

This CDR3 is 17 amino acids long. V was pared by 5 bases and J by 0 bases, with 8 bases of the junction left unmatched. The V gene's germline CDR1 is MGHRA and CDR2 YSYEKL. Sequenced by immunoSEQ multiplex PCR; TCRdb stores in-frame clones only, minus some. The sample consists of 200,000 to 250,000 clones, 87% of them appearing once. Study members were between 18 and 89 years old and lived in some 22 US regions. The chain is built from TRBV4-1 and TRBJ2-1; 9 bases align to TRBD2. This TCR was recovered from a man aged 18 to 35 with acute COVID-19. The sequenced material came from PBMCs or T cells enriched from blood (not recorded which). The CDR3 is CASSERSGGNSYNEQFF. The CDR3 DNA follows: TGCGCCAGCAGCGAACGTAGCGGGGGAAACTCCTACAATGAGCAGTTCTTC.